This T cell receptor beta chain derives from a study of blood T cell repertoires in COVID-19. For the study at large: The samples span acute and convalescent COVID-19 from the United States, Italy and Spain. Nucleic acid was either cDNA or gDNA, and it came from T cells, B-cell-depleted T cells, or PBMCs.

In the study's own analysis: Scientists estimated how many nucleated cells there were by amplifying reference gene primers. Sequencing was performed with immunoSEQ multiplex PCR; in TCRdb, only in-frame clones are kept and a portion is missing. V and J calls and clone size are those listed in that table; D and trimming were worked out from the DNA. This table holds 80,000 to 100,000 clones, 75% to 90% found once. This clone has just one count. The germline gives CDR1 SGHRS, CDR2 YFSETQ. V was clipped by 0 bases and J by 7 bases, with 11 bases between them. This CDR3 has 14 residues. The TCR originated in a woman aged 50 to 60 with active or convalescent COVID-19. The chain is built from TRBV5-1 and TRBJ1-5, with a possible D match to TRBD1 (5 bases). The sample taken for sequencing was peripheral blood. For the CDR3, the DNA is TGCGCCAGCAGCTTGGTCGGCGGGGGGCAGCCCCAGCATTTT. Protein: CASSLVGGGQPQHF.